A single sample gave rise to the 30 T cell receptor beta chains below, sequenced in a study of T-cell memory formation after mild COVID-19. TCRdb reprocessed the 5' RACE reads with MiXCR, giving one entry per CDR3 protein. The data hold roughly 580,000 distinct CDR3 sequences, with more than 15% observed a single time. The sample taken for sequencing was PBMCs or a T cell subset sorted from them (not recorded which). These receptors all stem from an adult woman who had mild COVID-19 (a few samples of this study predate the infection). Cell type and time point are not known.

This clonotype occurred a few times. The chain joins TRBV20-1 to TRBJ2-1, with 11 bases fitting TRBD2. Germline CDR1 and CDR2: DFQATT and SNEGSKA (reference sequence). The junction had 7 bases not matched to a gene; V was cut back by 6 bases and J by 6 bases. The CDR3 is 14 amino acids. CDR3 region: CSARTSGRGNEQFF. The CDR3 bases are TGCAGTGCAAGGACTAGCGGGCGAGGCAATGAGCAGTTCTTC.

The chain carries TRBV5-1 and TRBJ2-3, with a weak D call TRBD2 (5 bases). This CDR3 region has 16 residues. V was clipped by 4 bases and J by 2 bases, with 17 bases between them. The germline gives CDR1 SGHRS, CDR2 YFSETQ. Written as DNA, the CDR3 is TGCGCCAGCAGCCCGGGCGGAACCCGGGACACAGATACGCAGTATTTT. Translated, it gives CASSPGGTRDTDTQYF.

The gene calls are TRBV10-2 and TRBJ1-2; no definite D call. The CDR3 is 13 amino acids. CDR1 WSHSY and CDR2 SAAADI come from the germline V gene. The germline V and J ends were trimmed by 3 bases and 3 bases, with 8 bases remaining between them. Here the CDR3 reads CASSEGLHYGYTF. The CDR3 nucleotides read TGCGCCAGCAGTGAAGGGCTACACTATGGCTACACCTTC.

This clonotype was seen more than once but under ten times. This chain's CDR3 is CSVRGADYEQYF. Written as DNA, the CDR3 is TGCAGTGTACGAGGGGCGGACTACGAGCAGTACTTC. The chain employs TRBV20-1 and TRBJ2-7; the D gene could be TRBD1 or TRBD2 (5 bases each). The V and J ends lost 7 bases and 3 bases respectively, with 13 bases between them. Germline values: CDR1 DFQATT, CDR2 SNEGSKA (reference sequence). This CDR3 has 12 amino acids.

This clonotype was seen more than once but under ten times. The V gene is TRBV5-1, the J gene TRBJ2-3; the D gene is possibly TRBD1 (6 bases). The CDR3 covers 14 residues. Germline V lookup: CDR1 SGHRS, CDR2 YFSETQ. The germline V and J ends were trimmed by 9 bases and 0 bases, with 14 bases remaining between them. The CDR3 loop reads CATTTGRSTDTQYF. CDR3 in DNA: TGCGCCACTACGACAGGCCGGAGCACAGATACGCAGTATTTT.

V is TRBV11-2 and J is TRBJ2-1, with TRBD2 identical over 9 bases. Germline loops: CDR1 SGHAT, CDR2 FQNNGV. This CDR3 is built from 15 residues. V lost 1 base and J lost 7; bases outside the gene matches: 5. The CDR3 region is CASSLVSGSANEQFF. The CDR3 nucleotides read TGTGCCAGCAGCTTAGTTAGCGGGAGTGCTAATGAGCAGTTCTTC.

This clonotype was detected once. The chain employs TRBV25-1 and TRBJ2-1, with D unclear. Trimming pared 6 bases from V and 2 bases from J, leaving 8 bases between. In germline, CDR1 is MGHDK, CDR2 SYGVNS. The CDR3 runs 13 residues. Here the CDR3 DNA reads TGTGCCAGCAGCCACAGACCCTACAATGAGCAGTTCTTC. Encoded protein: CASSHRPYNEQFF.

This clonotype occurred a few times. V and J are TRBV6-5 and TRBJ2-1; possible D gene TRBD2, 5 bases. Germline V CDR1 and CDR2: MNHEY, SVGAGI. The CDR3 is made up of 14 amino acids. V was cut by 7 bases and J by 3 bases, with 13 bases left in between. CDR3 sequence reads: CASTEGSGYNEQFF. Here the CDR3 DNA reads TGTGCCAGCACCGAAGGAAGCGGCTACAATGAGCAGTTCTTC.

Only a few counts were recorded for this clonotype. CDR3 nucleotide sequence: TGTGCCAGTAGACAGGGACCAGATACGCAGTATTTT. Translated: CASRQGPDTQYF. The V and J genes are TRBV25-1 and TRBJ2-3, with 7 bases identical to TRBD1. After removal of 9 bases from V and 4 bases from J, the junction contained 4 bases not matched to a gene. This CDR3 region has 12 residues. Germline values: CDR1 MGHDK, CDR2 SYGVNS.

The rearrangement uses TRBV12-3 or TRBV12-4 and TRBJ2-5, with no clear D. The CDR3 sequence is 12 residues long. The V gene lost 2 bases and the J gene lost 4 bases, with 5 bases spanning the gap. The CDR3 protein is CASSLIRETQYF. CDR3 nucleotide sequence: TGTGCCAGCAGTTTAATCAGAGAGACCCAGTACTTC.

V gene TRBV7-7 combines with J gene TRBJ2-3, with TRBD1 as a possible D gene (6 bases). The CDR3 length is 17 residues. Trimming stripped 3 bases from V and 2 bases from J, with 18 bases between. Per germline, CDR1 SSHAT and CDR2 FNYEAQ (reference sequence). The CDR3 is CASSFYRAGGYTDTQYF. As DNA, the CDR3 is TGTGCCAGCAGCTTTTACAGGGCTGGGGGTTACACAGATACGCAGTATTTT.

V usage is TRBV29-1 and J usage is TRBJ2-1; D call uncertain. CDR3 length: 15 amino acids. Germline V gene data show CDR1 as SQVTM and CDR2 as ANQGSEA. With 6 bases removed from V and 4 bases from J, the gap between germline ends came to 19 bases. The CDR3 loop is CSVRPSGISYNEQFF. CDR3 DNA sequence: TGCAGCGTCCGTCCCTCAGGAATTTCGTACAATGAGCAGTTCTTC.

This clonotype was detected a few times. CDR3 sequence reads: CSARLGLATSNEQFF. CDR3 DNA: TGCAGTGCTAGATTAGGACTAGCGACCAGCAATGAGCAGTTCTTC. The chain carries TRBV20-1 and TRBJ2-1, with 9 bases lining up with TRBD2. Looked up from germline, CDR1 is DFQATT and CDR2 is SNEGSKA (reference sequence). With V trimmed by 2 bases and J by 6 bases, 8 bases remained unmatched. The CDR3 runs 15 residues.

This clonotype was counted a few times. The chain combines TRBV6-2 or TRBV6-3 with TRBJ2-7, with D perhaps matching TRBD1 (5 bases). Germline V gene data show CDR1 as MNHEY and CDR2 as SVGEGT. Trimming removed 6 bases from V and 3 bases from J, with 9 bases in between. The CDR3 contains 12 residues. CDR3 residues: CASRTDSYEQYF. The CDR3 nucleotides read TGTGCCAGCAGGACCGACAGCTACGAGCAGTACTTC.

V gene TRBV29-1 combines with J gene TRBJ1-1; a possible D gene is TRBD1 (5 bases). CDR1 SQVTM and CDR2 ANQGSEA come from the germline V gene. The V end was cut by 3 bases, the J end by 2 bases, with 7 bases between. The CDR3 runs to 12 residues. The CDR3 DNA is TGCAGCGTTGATACAGGAAACACTGAAGCTTTCTTT. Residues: CSVDTGNTEAFF.

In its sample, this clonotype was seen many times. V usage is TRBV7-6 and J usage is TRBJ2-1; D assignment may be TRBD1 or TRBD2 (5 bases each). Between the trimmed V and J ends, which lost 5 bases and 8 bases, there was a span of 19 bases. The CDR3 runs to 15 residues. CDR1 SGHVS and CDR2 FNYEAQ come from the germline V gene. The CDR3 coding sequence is TGTGCCAGCAGCCCTAGCCTGGCAGGGTCAGATGAGCAGTTCTTC. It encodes CASSPSLAGSDEQFF.

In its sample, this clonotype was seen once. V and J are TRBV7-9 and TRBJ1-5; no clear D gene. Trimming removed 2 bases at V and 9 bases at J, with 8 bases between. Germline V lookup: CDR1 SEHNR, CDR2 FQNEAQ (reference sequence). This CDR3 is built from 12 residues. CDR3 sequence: CASSLKVGPQHF. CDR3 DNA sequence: TGTGCCAGCAGCTTAAAAGTAGGGCCCCAGCATTTT.

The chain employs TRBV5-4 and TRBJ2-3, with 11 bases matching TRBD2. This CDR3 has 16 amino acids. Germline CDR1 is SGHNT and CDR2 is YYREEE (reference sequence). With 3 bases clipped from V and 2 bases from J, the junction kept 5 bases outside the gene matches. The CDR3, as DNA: TGTGCCAGCAGCTCGGGACTAGCGGCTACCACAGATACGCAGTATTTT. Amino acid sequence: CASSSGLAATTDTQYF.

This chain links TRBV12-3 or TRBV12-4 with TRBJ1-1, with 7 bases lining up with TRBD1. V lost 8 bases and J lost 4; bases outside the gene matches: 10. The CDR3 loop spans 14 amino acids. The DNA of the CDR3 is TGTGCCAGCGCGCTGCAGGGGGGAGGCACTGAAGCTTTCTTT. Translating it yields CASALQGGGTEAFF.

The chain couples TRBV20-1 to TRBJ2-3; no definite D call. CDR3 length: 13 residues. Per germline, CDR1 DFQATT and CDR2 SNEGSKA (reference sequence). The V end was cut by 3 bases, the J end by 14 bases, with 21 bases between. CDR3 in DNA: TGCAGTGCTAGTGGCCGGAATATCGCGCGTCTGTATTTT. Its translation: CSASGRNIARLYF.

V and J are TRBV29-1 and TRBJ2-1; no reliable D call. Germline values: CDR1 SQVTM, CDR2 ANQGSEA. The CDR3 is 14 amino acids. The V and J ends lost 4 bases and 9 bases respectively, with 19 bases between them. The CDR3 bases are TGCAGCGTTGCTCCCCTCGGGCTAGTAAGTGAGCAGTTCTTC. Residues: CSVAPLGLVSEQFF.

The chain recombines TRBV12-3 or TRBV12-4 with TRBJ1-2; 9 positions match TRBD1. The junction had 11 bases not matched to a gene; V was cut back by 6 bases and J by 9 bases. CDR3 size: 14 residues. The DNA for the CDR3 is TGTGCCAGCAGCGGGACAGGGTTTTCGGGGAGCTACACCTTC. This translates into CASSGTGFSGSYTF.

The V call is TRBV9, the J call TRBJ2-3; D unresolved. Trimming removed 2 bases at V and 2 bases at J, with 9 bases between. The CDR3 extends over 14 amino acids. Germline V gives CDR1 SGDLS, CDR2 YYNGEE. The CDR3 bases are TGTGCCAGCAGCGTGGGCCGATTCACAGATACGCAGTATTTT. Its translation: CASSVGRFTDTQYF.

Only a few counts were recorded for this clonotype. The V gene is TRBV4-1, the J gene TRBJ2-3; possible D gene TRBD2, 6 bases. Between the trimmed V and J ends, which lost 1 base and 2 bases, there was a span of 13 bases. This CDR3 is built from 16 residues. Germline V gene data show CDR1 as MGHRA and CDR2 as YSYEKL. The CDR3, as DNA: TGCGCCAGCAGCCAAGGGAACGGGAGATACACAGATACGCAGTATTTT. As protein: CASSQGNGRYTDTQYF.

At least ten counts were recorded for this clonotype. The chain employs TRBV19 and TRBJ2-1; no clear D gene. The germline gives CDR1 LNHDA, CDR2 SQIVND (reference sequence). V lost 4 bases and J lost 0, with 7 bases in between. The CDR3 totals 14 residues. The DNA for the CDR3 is TGTGCCAGTAGTAATAGTGGCTCCTACAATGAGCAGTTCTTC. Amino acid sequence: CASSNSGSYNEQFF. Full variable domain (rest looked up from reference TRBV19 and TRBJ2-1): DGGITQSPKYLFRKEGQNVTLSCEQNLNHDAMYWYRQDPGQGLRLIYYSQIVNDFQKGDIAEGYSVSREKKESFPLTVTSAQKNPTAFYLCASSNSGSYNEQFFGPGTRLTVL.

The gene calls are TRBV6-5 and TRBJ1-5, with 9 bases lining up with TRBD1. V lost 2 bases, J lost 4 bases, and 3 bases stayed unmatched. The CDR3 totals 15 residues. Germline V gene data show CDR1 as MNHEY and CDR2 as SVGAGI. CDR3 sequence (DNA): TGTGCCAGCAGTTACACGGGACAGGGTAATCAGCCCCAGCATTTT. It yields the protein CASSYTGQGNQPQHF.

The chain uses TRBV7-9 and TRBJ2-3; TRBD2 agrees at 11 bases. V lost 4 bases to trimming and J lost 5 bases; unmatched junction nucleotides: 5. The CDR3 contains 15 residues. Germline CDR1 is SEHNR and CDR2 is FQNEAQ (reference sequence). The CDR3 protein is CASSSSTSGGDTQYF. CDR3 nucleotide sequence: TGTGCCAGCAGCTCTTCAACTAGCGGGGGAGATACGCAGTATTTT. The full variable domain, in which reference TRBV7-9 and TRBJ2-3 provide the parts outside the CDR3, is DTGVSQNPRHKITKRGQNVTFRCDPISEHNRLYWYRQTLGQGPEFLTYFQNEAQLEKSRLLSDRFSAERPKGSFSTLEIQRTEQGDSAMYLCASSSSTSGGDTQYFGPGTRLTVL.

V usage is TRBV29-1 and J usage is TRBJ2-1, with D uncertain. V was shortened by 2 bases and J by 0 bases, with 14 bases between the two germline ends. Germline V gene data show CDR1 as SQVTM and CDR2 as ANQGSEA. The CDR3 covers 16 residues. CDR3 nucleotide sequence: TGCAGCGTTGAAAGGGTCCACACGAGCTCCTACAATGAGCAGTTCTTC. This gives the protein CSVERVHTSSYNEQFF.

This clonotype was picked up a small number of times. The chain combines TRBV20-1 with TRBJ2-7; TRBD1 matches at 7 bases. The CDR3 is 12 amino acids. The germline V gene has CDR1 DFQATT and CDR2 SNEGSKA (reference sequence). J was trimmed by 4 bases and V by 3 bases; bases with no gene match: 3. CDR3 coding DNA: TGCAGTGCTAGCCCGACAGGGTACGAGCAGTACTTC. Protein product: CSASPTGYEQYF.

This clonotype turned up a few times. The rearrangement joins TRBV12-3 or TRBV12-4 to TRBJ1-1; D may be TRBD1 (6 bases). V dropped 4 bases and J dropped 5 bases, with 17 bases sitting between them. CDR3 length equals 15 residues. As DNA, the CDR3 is TGTGCCAGCAGTTCGTACAGGGAGGGTTGGACTGAAGCTTTCTTT. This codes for CASSSYREGWTEAFF.